This TCR beta chain was profiled in a study of blood T cell repertoires in COVID-19 (dated by TCRdb to 2020 to 2021). For context, the study as a whole: The collaborator samples originated in the United States, Italy and Spain and spanned the acute and convalescent phases of COVID-19. The material from the prospective study consisted of cDNA or gDNA derived from T cells, B-cell-depleted T cells, or PBMCs. The dataset comprised deeply sampled blood TCRbeta repertoires from subjects exposed to, actively infected with, or recovered from COVID-19. A freely available public database, intended as a resource for researchers studying the immune response to SARS-CoV-2, is where the repertoires were released. The samples were drawn from the first 160 participants of the ongoing ImmuneRACE study and from roughly 1,300 subjects provided by 6 global collaborators. Nearly every sample came with metadata listing a de-identified subject ID, COVID-19 status, age in years and sex. Where available, HLA class I and class II types were obtained from metadata supplied by the sample provider rather than from assay-based typing.

Concerning this clone: What this receptor recognizes is not known. No base quality information exists; no much larger clone differs at one position.

Study-wide findings and limitations: The quantity of clinical and demographic metadata differed by source and by participant and was supplied without curation.

As encoded in the germline V gene, CDR1 is KGHDR while CDR2 is SFDVKD. V loses 3 bases of germline sequence and J loses 6 bases, and the interval between the two ends is 14 bases. The CDR3, cysteine through phenylalanine, is 14 amino acids long. The sequence is cut down to CDR3 DNA, 42 bases in frame from base 1. TCRbeta CDR3 regions were amplified from genomic DNA by means of the immunoSEQ Assay, a bias-controlled multiplex PCR. On the authors' methods: Within the assay, amplification of reference gene primers was used to estimate how many nucleated cells each sample contained. To quantify the absolute abundance of each unique TCRbeta CDR3 rearrangement, sequence reads were collapsed and filtered. For each sample, productive Simpson clonality was calculated as the square root of Simpson's diversity index across productive rearrangements. This is the immuneACCESS table as TCRdb keeps it, with only in-frame sequences that have V and J called. A part of the clones is gone; compared with another copy, unresolved V genes explain less than half, and the rest is unexplained. That table supplies the V and J calls and clone size; D and trimming were determined from the DNA. For this sample there are approximately 230,000 clones; 70% to 85% appear just once. The top ten clonotypes cover about 15% of the sample.

Participants in the prospective study were enrolled through a virtual design, were aged about 18 to 89 years, and lived in roughly 26 United States geographic areas. Cohort assignment in the prospective study relied on participant-reported clinical history from a screening survey and a study questionnaire. Recovered participants in ImmuneRACE Cohort 3 were defined as having two consecutive negative NP/OP PCR tests, clearance from a healthcare professional, or resolution of symptoms. Each participant in the prospective study had whole blood, serum and a nasopharyngeal or oropharyngeal swab collected by mobile phlebotomists. Over a 2-month period, participants in the prospective study had the option of providing additional blood draws and questionnaires. Before DNA extraction, blood samples from the prospective study were shipped at room temperature or frozen.

The sequence joins TRBV24-1 to TRBJ2-7, with no confidently assigned D gene. The sequenced material came from PBMCs or T cells enriched from blood (not recorded which). This TCR came from a man between 35 and 55 years old who had recovered from COVID-19. The DNA sequence reads TGTGCCACCAGTGATCGCGCCCCTAATTCCGAGCAGTACTTC. It is translated as CATSDRAPNSEQYF.